This T cell receptor beta chain was sequenced during a study of T cells in pancreatic ductal adenocarcinoma. Selected pancreatic ductal adenocarcinoma patients had undergone surgery without neoadjuvant therapy. For this clone: Its antigen is unknown.

Clones were read by immunoSEQ multiplex PCR, and TCRdb kept only the in-frame ones, dropping some. The table records 15,000 to 20,000 clones, 85% to 90% of them present only once. Points from the study as a whole: The resected pancreatic cancer cohort was biased toward the minority with early-stage disease. Tumors hold more CD45RO+ effector T cells, which may bias toward lower diversity. Mean clonality was about 0.12 in tumors and roughly 0.068 in blood, not significantly different. Blood had more productive templates and 8 to 9.5-fold more unique clonotypes than tumor.

The CDR3 totals 14 residues. The trim removed 3 bases at V and 4 bases at J, leaving 2 bases unmatched. Germline V gene data show CDR1 as SGHRS and CDR2 as YFSETQ. The sequence was obtained from a human donor with pancreatic ductal adenocarcinoma. This sequence joins TRBV5-1 and TRBJ1-4, with 8 bases lining up with TRBD1. The sequencing sample was made of PBMCs. The CDR3 bases are TGCGCCAGCAGCTCACAGGGGGATAATGAAAAACTGTTTTTT. This encodes CASSSQGDNEKLFF.